The rows below give T cell receptor beta chains drawn from one sample of a study of T cell repertoires in cytomegalovirus infection. Each CDR3 protein gets one entry after TCRdb re-called the reads with MiXCR. The sample includes 60,000 to 75,000 distinct CDR3 sequences, 3% to 4.5% of them seen just once. The sample was PBMCs. The receptors shown here come from a human donor in good health (CMV status not recorded). Some clones in this sample may be carry-over from other donors' samples. Each CDR3 is given with its conserved first and last residue. Fields, in order: clone size, D gene, V gene, J gene, CDR3 DNA, CDR3 protein. The D gene is left open where the match is weak. Size values are once, few and many counts, or a class for expanded clones, and some rows have none.

many	.	TRBV7-2	TRBJ2-3	TGTGCCAGCAGCTTAACACCGGACAGCACAGATACGCAGTATTTT	CASSLTPDSTDTQYF
many	.	TRBV6-1	TRBJ1-1	TGTGCCAGCAGTGAAAAAGGGGGTCTAAACACTGAAGCTTTCTTT	CASSEKGGLNTEAFF
many	.	TRBV7-2	TRBJ2-3	TGTGCCAGCAGCCCTAGTAGGTGGAGTACGCAGTATTTT	CASSPSRWSTQYF
many	.	TRBV7-2	TRBJ1-1	TGTGCCAGCAGCTTAGTCAGGTTGCACACTGAAGCTTTCTTT	CASSLVRLHTEAFF
many	TRBD1	TRBV6-6	TRBJ1-5	TGTGCCAGCAGTACCTGGCAGGGGGTCGAGCCCCAGCATTTT	CASSTWQGVEPQHF
.	TRBD2	TRBV5-4	TRBJ2-1	TGTGCCAGCAGCCGGCGACTAGCCAATAACTACAATGAGCAGTTCTTC	CASSRRLANNYNEQFF
.	.	TRBV28	TRBJ2-5	TGTGCCAGCACCCCCATAGCTCTGGCCCGGGGCCCACAAGAGACCCAGTACTTC	CASTPIALARGPQETQYF
many	.	TRBV7-2	TRBJ1-4	TGTGCCAGCAGCTTGAACGGAGGTGAAAAACTGTTTTTT	CASSLNGGEKLFF
many	.	TRBV7-2	TRBJ2-5	TGTGCCAGCAGCTTAAGGCCAGAGGGGACCCAGTACTTC	CASSLRPEGTQYF
.	.	TRBV6-6	TRBJ1-5	TGTGCCAGCAGGCCCCAGGGCCTGACCAATCAGCCCCAGCATTTT	CASRPQGLTNQPQHF
many	.	TRBV7-2	TRBJ2-7	TGTGCCAGCAGCTTGGGCGGGCACTACTCCTACGAGCAGTACTTC	CASSLGGHYSYEQYF
many	TRBD1	TRBV28	TRBJ1-1	TGTGCCAGCAGTTCGGGACAGGGGGCATACACTGAAGCTTTCTTT	CASSSGQGAYTEAFF
.	TRBD2	TRBV7-2	TRBJ2-1	TGTGCCAGCAGCTTCGCGGGGGGGGAGGGAAATGAGCAGTTCTTC	CASSFAGGEGNEQFF
many	TRBD1	TRBV6-2/TRBV6-3	TRBJ2-1	TGTGCCAGCAGTCGGGACAGATACAATGAGCAGTTCTTC	CASSRDRYNEQFF
many	TRBD1	TRBV6-1	TRBJ1-5	TGTGCCAGCAGTGAAGGACAGGGGGTTACTTATCAGCCCCAGCATTTT	CASSEGQGVTYQPQHF
many	TRBD1	TRBV2	TRBJ1-1	TGTGCCAGCAGACGGGACAGGGGGACTGAAGCTTTCTTT	CASRRDRGTEAFF
many	TRBD1	TRBV11-2	TRBJ2-2	TGTGCCAGCAGCCAGGGGACAGGAGCGAACACCGGGGAGCTGTTTTTT	CASSQGTGANTGELFF
many	TRBD1	TRBV14	TRBJ2-5	TGTGCCAGCAGTCCGGATCCGGGACAGGGTGTGGGGACCCAGTACTTC	CASSPDPGQGVGTQYF
many	TRBD2	TRBV7-2	TRBJ2-1	TGTGCCAGCAGCCCAGAGCGGGGGGGCATCTACAATGAGCAGTTCTTC	CASSPERGGIYNEQFF
many	TRBD2	TRBV20-1	TRBJ2-7	TGCAGTGCTAGAGACTTGACTAGCGGCTACGAGCAGTACTTC	CSARDLTSGYEQYF
many	TRBD2	TRBV12-3/TRBV12-4	TRBJ2-7	TGTGCCAGCTCCAATAGCGGGGGGTACGAGCAGTACTTC	CASSNSGGYEQYF
many	.	TRBV4-1	TRBJ2-7	TGCGCCAGCAGCCACCACCTAACCACATCCTACGAGCAGTACTTC	CASSHHLTTSYEQYF
many	.	TRBV29-1	TRBJ2-7	TGCAGCGTTGAAGATTTAAGCCCGACGGGTTACGAGCAGTACTTC	CSVEDLSPTGYEQYF
many	TRBD2	TRBV6-2/TRBV6-3	TRBJ2-1	TGTGCCAGCAGTTATGGGGGAAGCGGGATTAACAATGAGCAGTTCTTC	CASSYGGSGINNEQFF
many	.	TRBV7-3	TRBJ1-1	TGTGCCAGCAGCTTACAGTGGGGAACTGAAGCTTTCTTT	CASSLQWGTEAFF
many	.	TRBV6-2/TRBV6-3	TRBJ2-5	TGTGCCAGCAGTTACTCGATTAACCGACGCGGACATATGGGAGAGACCCAGTACTTC	CASSYSINRRGHMGETQYF
many	.	TRBV7-8	TRBJ1-1	TGTGCCAGCAGCTTATGGGATCGGGCAGAAGCTTTCTTT	CASSLWDRAEAFF
many	.	TRBV7-2	TRBJ2-7	TGTGCCAGCAGCTTAGCTACAACTTCCTACGAGCAGTACTTC	CASSLATTSYEQYF
many	.	TRBV7-2	TRBJ1-6	TGTGCCAGCAGCTTCGGACTGCTTAATTCACCCCTCCACTTT	CASSFGLLNSPLHF
many	TRBD2	TRBV6-5	TRBJ2-3	TGTGCCAGCAGTTATAGGGGACTAGGACTCACAGATACGCAGTATTTT	CASSYRGLGLTDTQYF
many	TRBD1	TRBV6-8	TRBJ1-4	TGTGCCAGCAGTACGACAGGGTCCGGGGGGAAACTGTTTTTT	CASSTTGSGGKLFF
few	.	TRBV20-1	TRBJ1-2	TGCAGTGCTAGGCACAGGGCGGGATATGGCTACACCTTC	CSARHRAGYGYTF
.	.	TRBV4-1	TRBJ2-7	TGCGCCAGCAGCCGAGAATATCCGGGGAACTCCTACGAGCAGTACTTC	CASSREYPGNSYEQYF
many	TRBD1	TRBV12-3/TRBV12-4	TRBJ2-3	TGTGCCAGCAGTCCATTTGGGGACAGTTACACAGATACGCAGTATTTT	CASSPFGDSYTDTQYF
many	.	TRBV7-2	TRBJ2-5	TGTGCCAGCAGCTTCGGGGGTCAAGAGACCCAGTACTTC	CASSFGGQETQYF
many	TRBD1	TRBV19	TRBJ2-2	TGTGCCAGTAGCACCAAGACAGGGGGCACCGGGGAGCTGTTTTTT	CASSTKTGGTGELFF
many	.	TRBV2	TRBJ2-7	TGTGCCGTCGGGACTGAGCCCTACGAGCAGTACTTC	CAVGTEPYEQYF
many	TRBD1	TRBV11-2	TRBJ2-5	TGTGCCAGCAGCCAAAGACAGGGCGTGAAGACCCAGTACTTC	CASSQRQGVKTQYF